Presented here are 12 T cell receptor beta chains from one specimen sequenced in a study of blood T cell repertoires in COVID-19. The data were produced by immunoSEQ multiplex PCR, yet TCRdb's version contains in-frame clones alone and is incomplete. The table lists 65,000 to 70,000 clones, about 81% of them singletons, with around 9.2% in the top ten. The sequenced material came from peripheral blood. The receptors here all came from a human donor in a cohort sampled during active COVID-19.

This chain uses TRBV7-9 with TRBJ2-1; 13 nucleotides agree with TRBD2. Unmatched junction bases numbered 13, after V lost 4 bases and J lost 10 bases. There are 17 residues in the CDR3. Germline CDR1 is SEHNR and CDR2 is FQNEAQ (reference sequence). CDR3 sequence reads: CASSYRRLAGGDPEQFF. CDR3 bases: TGTGCCAGCAGCTACCGCCGACTAGCGGGAGGTGACCCGGAGCAGTTCTTC.

This clone was detected a few times. The V and J genes are TRBV5-1 and TRBJ2-3; D uncertain. This CDR3 contains 15 residues. V was pared by 0 bases and J by 2 bases, with 10 bases between. Germline CDR1 SGHRS, CDR2 YFSETQ. CDR3 nucleotide sequence: TGCGCCAGCAGCTTGGTAGCAGACTCCACAGATACGCAGTATTTT. Translating it yields CASSLVADSTDTQYF.

In this sample, this clone turned up a few times. J is TRBJ2-2 and V is TRBV7-6, with a possible D match to TRBD2 (5 bases). The germline V gene has CDR1 SGHVS and CDR2 FNYEAQ. The V gene lost 1 base and the J gene lost 0 bases, with 9 bases spanning the gap. The CDR3 has 16 residues. The CDR3 sequence: CASSLVGGANTGELFF. CDR3 DNA: TGTGCCAGCAGCTTAGTTGGAGGTGCGAACACCGGGGAGCTGTTTTTT.

The J gene is TRBJ2-6, the V gene TRBV4-2; 9 bases are a match to TRBD1. V shed 1 base, J shed 0 bases, and the junction held 7 bases outside the gene matches. Germline lookup yields CDR1 LGHNA and CDR2 YNFKEQ. The CDR3 contains 19 residues. The CDR3 nucleotides are TGTGCCAGCAGCCAAGGGAAGGGGACAGGGCCCTCTGGGGCCAACGTCCTGACTTTC. Translation gives CASSQGKGTGPSGANVLTF.

This clone occurred a few times. This rearrangement joins TRBV6-5 to TRBJ1-5, with 7 bases identical to TRBD1. In germline, CDR1 is MNHEY, CDR2 SVGAGI. The trim removed 8 bases at V and 6 bases at J, leaving 4 bases unmatched. There are 12 residues in the CDR3. DNA of the CDR3: TGTGCCAGCGGACAGGTAGTTCAGCCCCAGCATTTT. This sequence encodes CASGQVVQPQHF.

The chain joins TRBV13 to TRBJ2-3; no reliable D call. The length of the CDR3 is 14 residues. Germline V CDR1 and CDR2: PRHDT, FYEKMQ (reference sequence). V shed 0 bases and J shed 5 bases, with 9 bases lying between them. The CDR3 DNA is TGTGCCAGCAGCTTAGGCCGGTCGGTAGATACGCAGTATTTT. Protein product: CASSLGRSVDTQYF.

The chain couples TRBV6-6 to TRBJ2-1; 7 bases are shared with TRBD2. Germline V gives CDR1 MNHNY, CDR2 SVGAGI (reference sequence). The CDR3 runs to 15 residues. Losses at the gene ends were 7 bases for V and 4 bases for J; bases not matched to a gene: 10. CDR3 protein: CASTKGGSKYNEQFF. The CDR3 DNA is TGTGCCAGCACCAAGGGCGGGAGCAAGTACAATGAGCAGTTCTTC.

The chain joins TRBV7-2 to TRBJ2-7; no firm D call. CDR1 is SGHTA, CDR2 FQGNSA, per germline. This CDR3 contains 14 residues. With 3 bases removed from V and 0 bases from J, the gap between germline ends came to 9 bases. The CDR3 reads CASSFPIHSYEQYF. DNA of the CDR3: TGTGCCAGCAGCTTTCCAATTCACTCCTACGAGCAGTACTTC.

The count of this clone is one. V gene TRBV15 combines with J gene TRBJ2-1; no firm D call. This CDR3 is 13 amino acids long. Germline V gene lookup returns CDR1 LNHNV and CDR2 YYDKDF (reference sequence). The V and J ends lost 0 bases and 9 bases respectively, with 9 bases between them. CDR3 in amino acids: CATSRDPSGEQFF. DNA of the CDR3: TGTGCCACCAGCAGAGATCCCTCGGGTGAGCAGTTCTTC.

The chain joins TRBV10-3 to TRBJ1-1, with a tentative D call TRBD1 (6 bases). CDR3 size: 14 residues. V gave up 3 bases and J gave up 3 bases, with 11 bases separating them. Germline CDR1 reads ENHRY; CDR2 reads SYGVKD. CDR3 DNA: TGTGCCATCAGTGACGGGGACAAGGACACTGAAGCTTTCTTT. It encodes CAISDGDKDTEAFF.

As regards this clone: Different DNA sequences within this sample yield the same CDR3. V and J are TRBV21-1 and TRBJ2-2; TRBD1, the table's D call, lacks a check against the DNA. TRBV21-1 is designated a pseudogene. This CDR3 spans 15 amino acids. The DNA for the CDR3 is TGTGCCAGCAGCAAGAGACAGGGAAGGACCGGGGAGCTGTTTTTT. This gives the protein CASSKRQGRTGELFF.

V usage is TRBV11-2 and J usage is TRBJ2-7; the match to TRBD2 covers 9 bases. CDR1 and CDR2 (germline): SGHAT, FQNNGV. After removal of 2 bases from V and 2 bases from J, the junction contained 1 base not matched to a gene. The CDR3 sequence is 14 residues long. DNA of the CDR3: TGTGCCAGCAGCTTAAGCGGGAGGCCCTACGAGCAGTACTTC. Amino acids: CASSLSGRPYEQYF.